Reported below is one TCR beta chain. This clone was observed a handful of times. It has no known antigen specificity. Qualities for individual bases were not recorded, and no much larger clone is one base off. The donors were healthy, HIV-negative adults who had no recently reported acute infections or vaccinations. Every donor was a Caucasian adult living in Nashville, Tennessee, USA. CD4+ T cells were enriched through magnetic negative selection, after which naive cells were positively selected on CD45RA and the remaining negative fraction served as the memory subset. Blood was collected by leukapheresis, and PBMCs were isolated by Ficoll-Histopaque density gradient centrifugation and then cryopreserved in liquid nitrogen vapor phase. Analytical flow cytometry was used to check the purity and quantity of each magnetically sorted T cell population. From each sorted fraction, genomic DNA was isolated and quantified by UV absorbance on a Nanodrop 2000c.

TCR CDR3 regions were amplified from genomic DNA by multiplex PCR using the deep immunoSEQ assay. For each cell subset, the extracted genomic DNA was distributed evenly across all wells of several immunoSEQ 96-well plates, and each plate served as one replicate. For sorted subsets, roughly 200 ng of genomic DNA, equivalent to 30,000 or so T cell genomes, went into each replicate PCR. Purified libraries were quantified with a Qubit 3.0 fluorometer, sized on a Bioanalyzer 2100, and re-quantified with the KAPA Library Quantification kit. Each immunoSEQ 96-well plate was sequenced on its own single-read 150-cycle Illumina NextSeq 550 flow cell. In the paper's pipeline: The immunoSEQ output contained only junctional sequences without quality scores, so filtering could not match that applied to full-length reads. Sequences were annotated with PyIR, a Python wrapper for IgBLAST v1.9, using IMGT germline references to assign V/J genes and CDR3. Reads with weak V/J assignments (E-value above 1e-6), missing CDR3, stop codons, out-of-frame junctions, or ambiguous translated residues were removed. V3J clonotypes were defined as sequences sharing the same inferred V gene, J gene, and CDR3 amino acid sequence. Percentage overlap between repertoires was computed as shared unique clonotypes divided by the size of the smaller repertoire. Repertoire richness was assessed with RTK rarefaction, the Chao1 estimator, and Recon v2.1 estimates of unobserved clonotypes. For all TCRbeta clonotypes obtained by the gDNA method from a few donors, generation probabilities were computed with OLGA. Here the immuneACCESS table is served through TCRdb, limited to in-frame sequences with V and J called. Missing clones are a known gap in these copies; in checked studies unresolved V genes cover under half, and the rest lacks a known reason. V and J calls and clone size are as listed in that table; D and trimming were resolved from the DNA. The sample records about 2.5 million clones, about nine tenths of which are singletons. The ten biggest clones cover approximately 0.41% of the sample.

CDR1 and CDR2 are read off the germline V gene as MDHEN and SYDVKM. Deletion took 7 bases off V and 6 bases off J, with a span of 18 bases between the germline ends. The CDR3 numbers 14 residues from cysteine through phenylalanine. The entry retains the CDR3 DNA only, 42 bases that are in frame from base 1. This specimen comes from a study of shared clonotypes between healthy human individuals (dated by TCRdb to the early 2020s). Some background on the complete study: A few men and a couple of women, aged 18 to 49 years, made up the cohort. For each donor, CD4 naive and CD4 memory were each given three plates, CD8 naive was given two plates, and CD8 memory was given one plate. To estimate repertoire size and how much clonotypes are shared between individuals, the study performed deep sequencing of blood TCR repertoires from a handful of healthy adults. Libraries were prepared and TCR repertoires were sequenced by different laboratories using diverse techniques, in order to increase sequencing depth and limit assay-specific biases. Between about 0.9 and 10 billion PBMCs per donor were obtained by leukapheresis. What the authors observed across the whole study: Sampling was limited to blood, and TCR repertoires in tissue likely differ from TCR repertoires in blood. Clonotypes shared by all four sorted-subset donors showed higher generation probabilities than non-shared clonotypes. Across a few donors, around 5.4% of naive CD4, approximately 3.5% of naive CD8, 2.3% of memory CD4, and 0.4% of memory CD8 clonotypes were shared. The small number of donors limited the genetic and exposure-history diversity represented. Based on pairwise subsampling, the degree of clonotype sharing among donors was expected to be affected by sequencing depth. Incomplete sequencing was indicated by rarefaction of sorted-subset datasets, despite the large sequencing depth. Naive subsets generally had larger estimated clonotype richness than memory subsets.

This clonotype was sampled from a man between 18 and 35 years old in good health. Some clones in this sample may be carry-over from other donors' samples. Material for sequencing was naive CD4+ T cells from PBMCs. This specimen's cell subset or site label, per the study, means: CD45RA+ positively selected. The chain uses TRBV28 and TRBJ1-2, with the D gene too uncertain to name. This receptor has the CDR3 CASIELGGSDGYTF. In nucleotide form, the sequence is TGTGCCAGCATCGAACTCGGAGGGAGCGATGGCTACACCTTC.